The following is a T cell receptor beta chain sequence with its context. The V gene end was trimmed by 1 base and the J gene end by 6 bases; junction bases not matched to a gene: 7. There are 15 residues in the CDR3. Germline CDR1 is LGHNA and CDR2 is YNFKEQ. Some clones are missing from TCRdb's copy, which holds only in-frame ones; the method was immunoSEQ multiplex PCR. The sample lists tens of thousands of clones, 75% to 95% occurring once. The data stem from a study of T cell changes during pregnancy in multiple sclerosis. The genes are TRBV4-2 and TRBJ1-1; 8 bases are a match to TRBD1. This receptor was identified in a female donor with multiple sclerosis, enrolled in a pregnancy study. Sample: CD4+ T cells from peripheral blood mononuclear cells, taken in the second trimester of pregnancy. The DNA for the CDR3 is TGTGCCAGCAGCCAAGCGTACAGGGGGAAGGCTGAAGCTTTCTTT. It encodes CASSQAYRGKAEAFF.